This is a list of T cell receptor beta chains from one sample in a study of cytomegalovirus exposure and HLA in healthy donors. Sequencing used immunoSEQ multiplex PCR; TCRdb keeps in-frame clones, though not all of them. Of around 64,000 clones listed, approximately 92% were seen once; the top ten hold roughly an eighth. Sequencing used PBMCs. These receptors came from a woman aged 25 to 45 in good health and CMV-seropositive. The conserved cysteine and the conserved F or W are not part of the CDR3 here.

v_call | cdr3_aa
TRBV6-5 | ASSYSKGRGSYEQY
TRBV27 | ASSLGLAGYNEQF
TRBV7-9 | ASSLVTQGNTIY
TRBV28 | ASSFSHGRVDEQF
TRBV14 | ASSPGGYRANVLT
TRBV7-8 | ASSAGTSVSYEQY
TRBV9 | ASSVVSGTAETQY
TRBV28 | ASTLRGFYEQY
TRBV19 | ASSFRTSARTDTQY
TRBV2 | ASRAGTSDEQY
TRBV4-1 | ASSQETGIYEAF
TRBV19 | ASRGRDRDGGYT
TRBV5-1 | ASSPLRADNEQF
TRBV6-5 | ASSHGQGGMEAF
TRBV5-1 | ASSLYQRGPGTDTQY
TRBV7-6 | ASSLGGSHYNEQF
TRBV6-5 | ASSQTTGFQETQY
TRBV11-2 | ASSLGGQGETQY
TRBV6-5 | ATGTVNTEAF
TRBV27 | ASRRLTEAF
TRBV5-4 | ASSLEGAGANVLT
TRBV7-9 | ASSFSTEAF
TRBV28 | ASSSPGQRDEKLF
TRBV28 | ASNKREGLVDVRDTQY